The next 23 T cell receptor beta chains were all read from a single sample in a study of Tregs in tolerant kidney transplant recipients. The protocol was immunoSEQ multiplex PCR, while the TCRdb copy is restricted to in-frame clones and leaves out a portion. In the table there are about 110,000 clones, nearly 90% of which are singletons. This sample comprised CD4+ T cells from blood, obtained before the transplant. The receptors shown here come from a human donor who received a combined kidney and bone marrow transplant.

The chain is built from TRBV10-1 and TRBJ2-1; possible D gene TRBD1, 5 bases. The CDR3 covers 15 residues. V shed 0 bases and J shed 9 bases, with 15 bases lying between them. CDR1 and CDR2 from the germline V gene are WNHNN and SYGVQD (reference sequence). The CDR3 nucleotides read TGCGCCAGCAGTGAGTCGGCGGAACCTCAGGGTGAGCAGTTCTTC. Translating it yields CASSESAEPQGEQFF.

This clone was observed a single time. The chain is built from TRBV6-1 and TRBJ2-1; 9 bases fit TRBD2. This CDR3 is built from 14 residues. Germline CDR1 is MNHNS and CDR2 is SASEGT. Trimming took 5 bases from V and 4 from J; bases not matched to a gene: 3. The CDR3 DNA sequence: TGTGCCAGCAGTCGACTAGCGGAATACAATGAGCAGTTCTTC. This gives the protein CASSRLAEYNEQFF.

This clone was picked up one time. This CDR3 reads CASGPGGARREQYF. CDR3 sequence (DNA): TGTGCTAGTGGCCCGGGGGGGGCCCGGCGGGAGCAGTACTTC. The chain carries TRBV12-5 and TRBJ2-7, with TRBD2 matching over 8 bases. Germline values: CDR1 LGHNT, CDR2 FRNRAP. This CDR3 spans 14 amino acids. V lost 6 bases to trimming and J lost 7 bases; unmatched junction nucleotides: 11.

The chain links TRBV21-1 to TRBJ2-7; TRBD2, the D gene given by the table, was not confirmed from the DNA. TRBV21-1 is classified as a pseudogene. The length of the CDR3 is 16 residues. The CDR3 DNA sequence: TGTGCCAGCAGCCCCAGACTAGCGGGACCCCTAAGAGAGCAGTACTTC. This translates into CASSPRLAGPLREQYF.

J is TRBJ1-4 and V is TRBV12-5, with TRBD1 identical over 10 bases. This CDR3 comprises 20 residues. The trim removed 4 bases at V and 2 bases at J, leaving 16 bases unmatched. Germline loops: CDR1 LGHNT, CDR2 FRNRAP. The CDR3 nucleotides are TGTGCTAGTGGTTCCTCCGGGACAGGGGTGTTTGTGTCGACTAATGAAAAACTGTTTTTT. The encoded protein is CASGSSGTGVFVSTNEKLFF.

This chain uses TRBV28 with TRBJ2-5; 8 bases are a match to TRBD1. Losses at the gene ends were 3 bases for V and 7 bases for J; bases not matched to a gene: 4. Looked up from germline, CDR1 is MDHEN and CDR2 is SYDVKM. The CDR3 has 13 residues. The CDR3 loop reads CASSLTGAGTQYF. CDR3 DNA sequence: TGTGCCAGCAGTTTGACAGGGGCAGGGACCCAGTACTTC.

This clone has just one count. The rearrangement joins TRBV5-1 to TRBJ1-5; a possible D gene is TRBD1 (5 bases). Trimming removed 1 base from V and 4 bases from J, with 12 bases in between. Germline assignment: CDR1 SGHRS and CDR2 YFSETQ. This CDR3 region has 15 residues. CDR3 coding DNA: TGCGCCAGCAGCTTGCTTCCAGGGAAAAATCAGCCCCAGCATTTT. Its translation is CASSLLPGKNQPQHF.

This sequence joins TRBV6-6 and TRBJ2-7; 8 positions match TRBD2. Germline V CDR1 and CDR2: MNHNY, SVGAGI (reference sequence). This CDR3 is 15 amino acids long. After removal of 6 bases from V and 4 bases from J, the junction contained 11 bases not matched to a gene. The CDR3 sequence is CASRQGRGGLYEQYF. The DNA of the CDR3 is TGTGCCAGCAGGCAGGGACGGGGGGGACTGTACGAGCAGTACTTC.

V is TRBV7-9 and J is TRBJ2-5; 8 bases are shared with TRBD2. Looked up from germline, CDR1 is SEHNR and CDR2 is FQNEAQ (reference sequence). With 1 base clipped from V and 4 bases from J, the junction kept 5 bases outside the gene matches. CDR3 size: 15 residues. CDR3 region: CASSLGGLAGETQYF. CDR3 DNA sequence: TGTGCCAGCAGCTTAGGAGGACTAGCTGGAGAGACCCAGTACTTC.

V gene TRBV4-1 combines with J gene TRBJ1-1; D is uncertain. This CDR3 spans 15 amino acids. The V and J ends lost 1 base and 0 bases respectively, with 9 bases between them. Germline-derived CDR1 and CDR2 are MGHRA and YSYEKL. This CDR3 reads CASSQAAVMNTEAFF. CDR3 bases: TGCGCCAGCAGCCAAGCTGCGGTAATGAACACTGAAGCTTTCTTT.

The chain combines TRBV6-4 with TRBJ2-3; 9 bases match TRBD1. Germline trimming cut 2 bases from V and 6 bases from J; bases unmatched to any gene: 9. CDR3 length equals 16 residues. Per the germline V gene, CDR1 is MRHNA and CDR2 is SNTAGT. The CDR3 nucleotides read TGTGCCAGCAGTGACGCCGGGACAGGGCGGTCCGATACGCAGTATTTT. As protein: CASSDAGTGRSDTQYF.

CDR3 in DNA: TGTGCCAGCAACCAGGGTGGGTATGGCTACACCTTC. Its translation: CASNQGGYGYTF. The rearrangement joins TRBV2 to TRBJ1-2; perhaps TRBD1 as D (5 bases). The length of the CDR3 is 12 residues. V lost 7 bases and J 5 bases, leaving 11 bases between the germline ends. Germline CDR1 SNHLY, CDR2 FYNNEI. The whole variable domain, filled in from reference TRBV2 and TRBJ1-2, reads EPEVTQTPSHQVTQMGQEVILRCVPISNHLYFYWYRQILGQKVEFLVSFYNNEISEKSEIFDDQFSVERPDGSNFTLKIRSTKLEDSAMYFCASNQGGYGYTFGSGTRLTVV.

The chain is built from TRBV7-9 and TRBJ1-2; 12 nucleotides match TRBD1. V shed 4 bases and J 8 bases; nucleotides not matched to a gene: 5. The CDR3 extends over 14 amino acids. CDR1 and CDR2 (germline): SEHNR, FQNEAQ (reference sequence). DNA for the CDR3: TGTGCCAGCAGCTCCCGGGACAGGGGGCAGGGCTACACCTTC. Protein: CASSSRDRGQGYTF.

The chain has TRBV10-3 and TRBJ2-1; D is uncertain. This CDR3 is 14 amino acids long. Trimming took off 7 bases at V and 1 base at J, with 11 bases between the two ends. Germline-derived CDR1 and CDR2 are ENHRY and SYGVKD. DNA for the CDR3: TGTGCCATCACCAGCGATGGTTCCTACAATGAGCAGTTCTTC. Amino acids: CAITSDGSYNEQFF.

The CDR3 nucleotides read TGTGCCAGCAGTTTGTCAGGGAACACCGGGGAGCTGTTTTTT. Translation: CASSLSGNTGELFF. This chain links TRBV28 with TRBJ2-2; D gene uncertain. The germline V gene has CDR1 MDHEN and CDR2 SYDVKM. The CDR3 length is 14 residues. Trimming left V 3 bases short and J 1 base short, with 6 bases between. The full variable domain, in which reference TRBV28 and TRBJ2-2 provide the parts outside the CDR3, is DVKVTQSSRYLVKRTGEKVFLECVQDMDHENMFWYRQDPGLGLRLIYFSYDVKMKEKGDIPEGYSVSREKKERFSLILESASTNQTSMYLCASSLSGNTGELFFGEGSRLTVL.

The DNA of the CDR3 is TGTGCCAGCAGCTTGGGAGGCTTGAGCGGGTCGACCTACAATGAGCAGTTCTTC. The encoded protein is CASSLGGLSGSTYNEQFF. The chain employs TRBV5-4 and TRBJ2-1, with D perhaps matching TRBD2 (6 bases). CDR3 length: 18 amino acids. Germline V lookup: CDR1 SGHNT, CDR2 YYREEE (reference sequence). V lost 0 bases and J lost 2, with 18 bases in between.

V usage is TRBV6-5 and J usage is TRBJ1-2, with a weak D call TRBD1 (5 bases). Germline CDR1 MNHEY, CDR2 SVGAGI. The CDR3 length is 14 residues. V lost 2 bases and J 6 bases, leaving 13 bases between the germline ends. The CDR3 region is CASSYLSGRDGYTF. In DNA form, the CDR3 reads TGTGCCAGCAGTTACCTGTCAGGGAGGGATGGCTACACCTTC.

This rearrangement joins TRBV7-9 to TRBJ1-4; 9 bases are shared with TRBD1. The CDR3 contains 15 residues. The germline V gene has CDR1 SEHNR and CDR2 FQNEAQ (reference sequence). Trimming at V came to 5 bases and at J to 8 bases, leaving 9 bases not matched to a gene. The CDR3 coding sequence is TGTGCCAGCAGCAGAGCGGGACAGGGCGGGGAAAAACTGTTTTTT. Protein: CASSRAGQGGEKLFF.

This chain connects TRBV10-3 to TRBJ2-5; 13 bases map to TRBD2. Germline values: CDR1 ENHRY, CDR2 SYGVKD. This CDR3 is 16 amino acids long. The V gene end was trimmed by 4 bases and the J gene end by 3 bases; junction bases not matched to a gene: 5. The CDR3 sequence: CAISGKGTSGEETQYF. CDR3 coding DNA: TGTGCCATCAGTGGGAAGGGGACTAGCGGGGAAGAGACCCAGTACTTC.

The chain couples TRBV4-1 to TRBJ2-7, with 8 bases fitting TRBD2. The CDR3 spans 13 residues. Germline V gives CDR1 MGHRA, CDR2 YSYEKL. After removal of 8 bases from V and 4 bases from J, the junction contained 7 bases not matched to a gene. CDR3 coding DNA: TGCGCCAGCGGCCCGGGGGGGTATTACGAGCAGTACTTC. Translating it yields CASGPGGYYEQYF.

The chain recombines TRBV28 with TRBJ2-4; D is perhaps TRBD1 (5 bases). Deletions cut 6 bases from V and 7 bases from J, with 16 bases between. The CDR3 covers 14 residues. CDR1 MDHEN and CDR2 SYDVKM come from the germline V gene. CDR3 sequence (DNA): TGTGCCAGCAGCCTCCCTACAGGAATCAACATTCAGTACTTC. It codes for CASSLPTGINIQYF.

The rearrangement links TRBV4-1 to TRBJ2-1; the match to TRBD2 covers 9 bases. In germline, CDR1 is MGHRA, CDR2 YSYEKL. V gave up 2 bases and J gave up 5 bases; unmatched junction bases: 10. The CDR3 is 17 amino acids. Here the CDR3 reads CASSQSRLAGDDNEQFF. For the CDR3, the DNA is TGCGCCAGCAGCCAAAGCCGATTAGCGGGAGACGACAATGAGCAGTTCTTC.

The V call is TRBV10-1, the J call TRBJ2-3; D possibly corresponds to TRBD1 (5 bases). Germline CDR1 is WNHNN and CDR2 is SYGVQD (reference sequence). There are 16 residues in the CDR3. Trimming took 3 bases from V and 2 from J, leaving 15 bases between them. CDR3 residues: CASSEQEAENTDTQYF. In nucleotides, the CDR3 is TGCGCCAGCAGTGAACAGGAAGCTGAAAACACAGATACGCAGTATTTT.